The clone carrying this TCR beta chain is labeled medium-sized. Its antigen remains unidentified. This sample is drawn from a study of T-cell memory formation after mild COVID-19. Study results and caveats: Contracting clones, day 15 to 85, had balanced CD4/CD8, and later expanders favored CD4+. There were some responding clones in pre-infection memory, which suggested that cross-reactive memory had joined.

Employing constant-segment primers, 5'RACE generated TCR alpha and TCR beta cDNA libraries bearing sample barcodes and UMIs. TCRdb processed the 5' RACE reads anew with MiXCR; each CDR3 protein has one entry. There are roughly 110,000 distinct CDR3 sequences in the sample; approximately 22% occur only once, and roughly two fifths lies in the top ten. The germline CDR1 and CDR2 sequences are SNHLY and FYNNEI. Losses at the gene ends were 5 bases for V and 0 bases for J; bases not matched to a gene: 5. The CDR3 has 16 residues. This chain uses TRBV2 with TRBJ2-2, with 8 nucleotides matching TRBD2. This TCR derives from a man aged 18 to 29 who had mild COVID-19 (a few samples of this study predate the infection). Cell type and time point are not known. Sequenced: PBMCs or a T cell subset sorted from them (not recorded which). CDR3 amino acids: CASSRTSGANTGELFF. DNA for the CDR3: TGTGCCAGCAGTCGCACTAGCGGAGCGAACACCGGGGAGCTGTTTTTT.